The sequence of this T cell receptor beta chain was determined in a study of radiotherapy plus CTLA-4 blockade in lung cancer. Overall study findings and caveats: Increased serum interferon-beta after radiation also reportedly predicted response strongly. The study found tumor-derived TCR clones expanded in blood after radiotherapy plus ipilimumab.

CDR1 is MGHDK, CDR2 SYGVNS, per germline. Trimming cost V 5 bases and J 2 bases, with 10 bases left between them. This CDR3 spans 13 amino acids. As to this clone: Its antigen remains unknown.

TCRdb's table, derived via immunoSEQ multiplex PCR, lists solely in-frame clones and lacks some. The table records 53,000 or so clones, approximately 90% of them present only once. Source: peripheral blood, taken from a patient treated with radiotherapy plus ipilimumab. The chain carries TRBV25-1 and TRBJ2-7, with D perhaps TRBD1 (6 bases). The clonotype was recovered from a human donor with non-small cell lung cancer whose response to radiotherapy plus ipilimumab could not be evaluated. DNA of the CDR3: TGTGCCAGCAGTCGGGACACCACCTACGAGCAGTACTTC. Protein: CASSRDTTYEQYF.